Below are 27 T cell receptor beta chains sequenced from a single sample in a study of T cells expressing NK-cell markers. TCRdb re-called the 5' RACE reads, yielding one record per CDR3 amino acid sequence without DNA. The sample spans some 140,000 distinct CDR3 sequences; the ten largest clones claim more than 35%. The sequencing sample was made of blood T cells: a sorted CD56 or NKG2C T cell subset, CD4+ or CD8+ T cells, or bulk PBMC T cells (not recorded which). These receptors came from a woman in her forties or fifties in good health.

The chain is built from TRBV29-1 and TRBJ2-5; lacking DNA, the TRBD1 call made by TCRdb goes unchecked. Germline lookup yields CDR1 SQVTM and CDR2 ANQGSEA. The CDR3 runs 15 residues. The CDR3 protein is CSVEDRQGPDETQYF.

By frequency, this clonotype is medium-sized. The chain combines TRBV6-2 or TRBV6-3 with TRBJ2-1; the TCRdb D gene call, TRBD2, has no DNA to confirm it. Germline V lookup: CDR1 MNHEY, CDR2 SVGEGT. The CDR3 is made up of 15 amino acids. The CDR3: CASSYSQAGGNEQFF.

This chain joins TRBV6-5 and TRBJ1-5. Germline values: CDR1 MNHEY, CDR2 SVGAGI. This CDR3 is 13 amino acids long. CDR3 amino acids: CASSYGSAQPQHF.

The chain has TRBV7-3 and TRBJ2-7; TCRdb designates TRBD2, a call that cannot be tested without DNA. The germline CDR1 and CDR2 sequences are SGHTA and FQGTGA. CDR3 length equals 13 residues. The CDR3 here is CASSLSGSFEQYF. The variable domain in full, completed from reference TRBV7-3 and TRBJ2-7, reads GAGVSQTPSNKVTEKGKYVELRCDPISGHTALYWYRQSLGQGPEFLIYFQGTGAADDSGLPNDRFFAVRPEGSVSTLKIQRTERGDSAVYLCASSLSGSFEQYFGPGTRLTVT.

The rearrangement links TRBV11-3 to TRBJ2-5; TCRdb's D gene call, TRBD2, goes unchecked for lack of DNA. Germline CDR1 is SGHNT and CDR2 is YENEEA. The CDR3 runs 14 residues. CDR3 residues: CASSRRAEQETQYF.

The V call is TRBV4-1, the J call TRBJ2-5; TCRdb's assignment of TRBD2 cannot be checked, as there is no DNA. This CDR3 is 20 amino acids long. Germline CDR1 MGHRA, CDR2 YSYEKL. The CDR3 protein is CASSQELGTSGARRQETQYF.

The rearrangement joins TRBV5-1 to TRBJ2-3; without DNA, the TCRdb call of TRBD2 cannot be checked. The CDR3 has 16 residues. Germline CDR1 is SGHRS and CDR2 is YFSETQ. CDR3 loop: CASSLLGGSPTDTQYF.

The rearrangement joins TRBV12-3 or TRBV12-4 to TRBJ1-3; TCRdb designates TRBD1, a call that cannot be tested without DNA. The CDR3 loop spans 19 amino acids. The CDR3 protein is CASRIPLSGPGQTGNTIYF.

The V gene is TRBV27, the J gene TRBJ2-1; lacking DNA, the TRBD2 call made by TCRdb goes unchecked. Looked up from germline, CDR1 is MNHEY and CDR2 is SMNVEV (reference sequence). The CDR3 sequence is 17 residues long. CDR3 protein: CASSYYGLAGVATEQFF.

The chain links TRBV12-3 or TRBV12-4 to TRBJ2-7; TCRdb proposes TRBD1, but this gene call is untestable without DNA. The CDR3 extends over 14 amino acids. This CDR3 reads CASSFGDRSYEQYF.

The chain recombines TRBV19 with TRBJ2-5; TCRdb picks TRBD2, but there is no DNA to check that call. This CDR3 has 17 amino acids. The germline V gene encodes CDR1 LNHDA and CDR2 SQIVND (reference sequence). The CDR3 sequence is CASSMGGLAGGQETQYF. Using reference TRBV19 and TRBJ2-5 for the parts outside the CDR3, the full variable domain is DGGITQSPKYLFRKEGQNVTLSCEQNLNHDAMYWYRQDPGQGLRLIYYSQIVNDFQKGDIAEGYSVSREKKESFPLTVTSAQKNPTAFYLCASSMGGLAGGQETQYFGPGTRLLVL.

The chain has TRBV29-1 and TRBJ1-5; the TCRdb D gene call, TRBD1, has no DNA to confirm it. The CDR3 is 13 amino acids. Per the germline V gene, CDR1 is SQVTM and CDR2 is ANQGSEA. The CDR3 reads CSVEGGIGQPQHF.

This chain uses TRBV10-2 with TRBJ2-1. The germline V gene has CDR1 WSHSY and CDR2 SAAADI. This CDR3 has 15 amino acids. Here the CDR3 reads CASSEGGSAYNEQFF.

The genes are TRBV15 and TRBJ2-7; TCRdb lists TRBD1, though no DNA is available to test this call. CDR1 and CDR2 from the germline V gene are LNHNV and YYDKDF (reference sequence). The CDR3 has 16 residues. CDR3 protein: CATRIGTGPSSYEQYF.

The rearrangement joins TRBV28 to TRBJ2-1; TCRdb outputs TRBD2, but without DNA this stays unchecked. This CDR3 region has 16 residues. Germline V gene data show CDR1 as MDHEN and CDR2 as SYDVKM. This CDR3 is CASSPAGSGTDNEQFF.

V and J are TRBV21-1 and TRBJ1-5. TRBV21-1 is a known pseudogene. CDR3 size: 17 residues. CDR3 protein: CASSPKGQDLPYQPQHF.

V is TRBV3-1 and J is TRBJ2-7. CDR1 LGHDT and CDR2 YNNKEL come from the germline V gene (reference sequence). This CDR3 comprises 15 residues. This chain's CDR3 is CASSQDFGSTYEQYF.

The chain is built from TRBV19 and TRBJ2-1. CDR1 LNHDA and CDR2 SQIVND come from the germline V gene (reference sequence). The CDR3 runs to 13 residues. Here the CDR3 reads CASSIGEYNEQFF. Full variable domain (remainder filled in from reference TRBV19 and TRBJ2-1): DGGITQSPKYLFRKEGQNVTLSCEQNLNHDAMYWYRQDPGQGLRLIYYSQIVNDFQKGDIAEGYSVSREKKESFPLTVTSAQKNPTAFYLCASSIGEYNEQFFGPGTRLTVL.

This rearrangement joins TRBV24-1 to TRBJ1-1; absent DNA, TCRdb's TRBD1 call cannot be checked. Germline-derived CDR1 and CDR2 are KGHDR and SFDVKD. The CDR3 has 14 amino acids. The CDR3 spells CATSEQGGGTEAFF.

The rearrangement uses TRBV6-1 and TRBJ2-1; TCRdb's D call of TRBD1 is untestable without DNA. Looked up from germline, CDR1 is MNHNS and CDR2 is SASEGT. The CDR3 runs 16 residues. The CDR3 is CASSNDAGTMANEQFF.

This chain uses TRBV30 with TRBJ2-3; without DNA, the TCRdb call of TRBD2 cannot be checked. This CDR3 is built from 13 residues. Germline lookup yields CDR1 GTSNPN and CDR2 SVGIG (reference sequence). The CDR3 loop reads CAWDIAGRDTQYF.

V usage is TRBV6-4 and J usage is TRBJ2-1. Germline-derived CDR1 and CDR2 are MRHNA and SNTAGT. CDR3 length: 14 residues. This CDR3 reads CASSDSTSYNEQFF.

The chain uses TRBV5-6 and TRBJ2-5; TCRdb's D gene call, TRBD2, goes unchecked for lack of DNA. Germline CDR1 is SGHDT and CDR2 is YYEEEE. The CDR3 extends over 15 amino acids. This chain's CDR3 is CASSAATSEGETQYF.

The chain uses TRBV10-3 and TRBJ2-7. Germline CDR1 is ENHRY and CDR2 is SYGVKD. The CDR3 is 13 residues long. This CDR3 reads CAIRVESSYEQYF.

This chain connects TRBV5-1 to TRBJ2-7; there is no DNA to check the TCRdb D call of TRBD1. CDR3 length: 14 amino acids. CDR1 is SGHRS, CDR2 YFSETQ, per germline. This CDR3 is CASSLAPGGREQYF. Full variable domain (outside the CDR3, taken from reference TRBV5-1 and TRBJ2-7): KAGVTQTPRYLIKTRGQQVTLSCSPISGHRSVSWYQQTPGQGLQFLFEYFSETQRNKGNFPGRFSGRQFSNSRSEMNVSTLELGDSALYLCASSLAPGGREQYFGPGTRLTVT.

V and J are TRBV6-1 and TRBJ1-4; lacking DNA, the TRBD1 call made by TCRdb goes unchecked. The CDR3 is 14 residues long. Germline CDR1 and CDR2: MNHNS and SASEGT. This CDR3 is CASSEAPQGEKLFF.

The chain joins TRBV4-1 to TRBJ2-1; TCRdb designates TRBD2, a call that cannot be tested without DNA. Germline V lookup: CDR1 MGHRA, CDR2 YSYEKL. The CDR3 totals 16 residues. This chain's CDR3 is CASRRLSGRSPHEQFF.